Below, 2 T cell receptor beta chains from the same sample are listed, as sequenced in a study of T cell responses to AZD1222 COVID-19 vaccine. Assay used: immunoSEQ multiplex PCR; TCRdb lists only in-frame clones, some missing. The repertoire has about 120,000 clones, approximately 90% of them found once; the top ten carry about 3%. Material: peripheral blood, obtained 28 days after the second AZD1222 dose. These receptors all stem from an adult who received the AZD1222 COVID-19 vaccine.

The chain recombines TRBV4-2 with TRBJ2-1, with D maybe TRBD2 (6 bases). CDR1 is LGHNA, CDR2 YNFKEQ, per germline. The CDR3 runs to 18 residues. Trimming cost V 0 bases and J 0 bases, with 15 bases left between them. CDR3 protein: CASSQDLGTGDSYNEQFF. Here the CDR3 DNA reads TGTGCCAGCAGCCAAGATTTAGGTACGGGAGACTCCTACAATGAGCAGTTCTTC.

This clone has only a few counts. The J gene is TRBJ2-2, the V gene TRBV6-5; D possibly corresponds to TRBD1 (6 bases). Between the trimmed V and J ends, which lost 6 bases and 2 bases, there was a span of 13 bases. The V gene's germline CDR1 is MNHEY and CDR2 SVGAGI. There are 15 residues in the CDR3. The CDR3 loop reads CASRYGQLNTGELFF. For the CDR3, the DNA is TGTGCCAGCAGATACGGACAGTTAAACACCGGGGAGCTGTTTTTT.